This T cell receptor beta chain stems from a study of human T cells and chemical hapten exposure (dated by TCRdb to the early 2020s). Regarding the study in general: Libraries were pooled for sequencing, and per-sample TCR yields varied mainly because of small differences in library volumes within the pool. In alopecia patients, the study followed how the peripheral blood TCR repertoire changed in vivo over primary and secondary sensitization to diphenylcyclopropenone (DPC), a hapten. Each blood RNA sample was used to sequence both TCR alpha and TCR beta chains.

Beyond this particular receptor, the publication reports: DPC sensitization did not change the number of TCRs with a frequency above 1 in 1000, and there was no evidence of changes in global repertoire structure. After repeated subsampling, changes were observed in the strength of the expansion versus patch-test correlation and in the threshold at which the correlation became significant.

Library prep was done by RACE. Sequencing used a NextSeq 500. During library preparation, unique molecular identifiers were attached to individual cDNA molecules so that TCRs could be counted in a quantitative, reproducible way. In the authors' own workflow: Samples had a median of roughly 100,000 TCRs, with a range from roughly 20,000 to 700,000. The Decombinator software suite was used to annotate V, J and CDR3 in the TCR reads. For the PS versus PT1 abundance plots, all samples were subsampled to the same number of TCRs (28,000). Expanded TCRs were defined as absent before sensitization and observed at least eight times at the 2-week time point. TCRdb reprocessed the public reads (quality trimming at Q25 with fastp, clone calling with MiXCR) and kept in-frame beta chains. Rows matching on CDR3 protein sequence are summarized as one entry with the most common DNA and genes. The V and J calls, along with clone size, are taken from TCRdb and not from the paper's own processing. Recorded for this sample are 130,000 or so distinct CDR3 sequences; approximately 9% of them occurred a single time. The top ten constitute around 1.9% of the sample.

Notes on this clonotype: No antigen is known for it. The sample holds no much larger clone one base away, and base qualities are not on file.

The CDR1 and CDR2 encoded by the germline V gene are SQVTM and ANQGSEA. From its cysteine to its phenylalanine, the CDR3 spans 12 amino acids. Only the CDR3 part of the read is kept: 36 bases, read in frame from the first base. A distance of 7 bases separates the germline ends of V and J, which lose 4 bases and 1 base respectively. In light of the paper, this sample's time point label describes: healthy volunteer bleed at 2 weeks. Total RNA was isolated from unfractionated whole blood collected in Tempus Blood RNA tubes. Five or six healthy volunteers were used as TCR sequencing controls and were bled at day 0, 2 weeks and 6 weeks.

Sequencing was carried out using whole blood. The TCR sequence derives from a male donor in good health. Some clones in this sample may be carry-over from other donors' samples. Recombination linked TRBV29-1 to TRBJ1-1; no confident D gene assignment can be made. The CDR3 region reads CSVVNGNTEAFF. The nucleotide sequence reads TGCAGCGTTGTAAACGGGAACACTGAAGCTTTCTTT.